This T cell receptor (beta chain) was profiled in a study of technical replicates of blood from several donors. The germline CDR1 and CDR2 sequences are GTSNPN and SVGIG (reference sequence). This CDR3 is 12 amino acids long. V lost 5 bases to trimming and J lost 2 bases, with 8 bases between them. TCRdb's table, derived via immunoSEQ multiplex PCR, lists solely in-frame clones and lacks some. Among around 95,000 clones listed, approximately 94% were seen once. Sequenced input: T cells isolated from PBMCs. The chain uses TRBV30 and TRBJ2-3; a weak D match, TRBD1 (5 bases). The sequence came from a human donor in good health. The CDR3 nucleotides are TGTGCCTGGGGGGCGTACACAGATACGCAGTATTTT. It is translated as CAWGAYTDTQYF.